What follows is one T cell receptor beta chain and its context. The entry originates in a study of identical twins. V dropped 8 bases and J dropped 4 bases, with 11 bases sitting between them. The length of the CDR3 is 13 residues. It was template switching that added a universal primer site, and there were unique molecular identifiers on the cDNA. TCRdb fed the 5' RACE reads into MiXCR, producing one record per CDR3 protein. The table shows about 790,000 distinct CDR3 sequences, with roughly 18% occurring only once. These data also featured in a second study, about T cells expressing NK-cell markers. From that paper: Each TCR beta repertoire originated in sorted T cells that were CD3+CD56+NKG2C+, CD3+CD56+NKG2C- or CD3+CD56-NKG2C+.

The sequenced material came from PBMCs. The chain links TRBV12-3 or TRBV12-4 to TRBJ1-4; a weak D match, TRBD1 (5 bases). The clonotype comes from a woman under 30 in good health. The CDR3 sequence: CASAAGDNEKLFF. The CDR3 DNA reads TGTGCCAGCGCCGCGGGGGATAATGAAAAACTGTTTTTT.